The rows below give T cell receptor beta chains drawn from one sample of a study of blood T cells in healthy people across ages. MiXCR, run by TCRdb on the 5' RACE reads, gives a single entry per CDR3 protein. The sample carries about 290,000 distinct CDR3 sequences, around 29% recorded once. Sequenced material: blood. The receptor source for this set is a woman aged 65 to 85 in good health. CDR3s include the opening cysteine and the closing phenylalanine or tryptophan. D genes are given only for firm matches. Clone size appears in some rows only: once, few, many, or a class for an expanded clone.

>TRBJ1-2|TRBV28|-|TRBD1
TGTGCCAGCAGATTGGGACAGGGATTCCCTAACTATGGCTACACCTTC
CASRLGQGFPNYGYTF
>TRBJ2-6|TRBV6-6|once|-
TGTGCCAGCAGGGTAGAGGGGGCTGGGGCCAACGTCCTGACTTTC
CASRVEGAGANVLTF
>TRBJ2-7|TRBV7-2|-|TRBD1
TGTGCCAGCAGCTTTGGGCCCGGACAGGGTGACGAGCAGTACTTC
CASSFGPGQGDEQYF
>TRBJ2-3|TRBV12-3/TRBV12-4|few|-
TGTGCCAGCAGTTTTCAGGACACAGATACTCAGTATTTT
CASSFQDTDTQYF
>TRBJ2-1|TRBV28|few|TRBD1
TGTGCCAGCAGACCAGGGGGCTCCTACAATGAGCAGTTCTTC
CASRPGGSYNEQFF
>TRBJ2-1|TRBV11-2|-|-
TGTGCCAGCAGCTTAGAACTCGGGCAGTACTACAATGAGCAGTTCTTC
CASSLELGQYYNEQFF
>TRBJ2-7|TRBV20-1|-|-
TGCAGTGCGCGGGCCCCTAGCTCCTACGAGCAGTACTTC
CSARAPSSYEQYF
>TRBJ1-2|TRBV12-3/TRBV12-4|few|TRBD1
TGTGCCAGCAACTTATTGGGGACAGGAAAAAACCTCGGCTACACCTTC
CASNLLGTGKNLGYTF
>TRBJ2-3|TRBV7-2|many|-
TGTGCCAGCAGCTTAGAGGGTAGTCGGGAGCCGACAGATACGCAGTATTTT
CASSLEGSREPTDTQYF
>TRBJ2-7|TRBV20-1|few|-
TGCAGTGCTAGAGATCCCAAAGGCTCCTACGAGCAGTACTTC
CSARDPKGSYEQYF
>TRBJ1-1|TRBV18|-|-
TGTGCCAGCTCACCTAAGGGCACTGAAGCTTTCTTT
CASSPKGTEAFF
>TRBJ1-2|TRBV6-5|-|-
TGTGCCAGCAGTCGAACGGGACTCTCTAAGTCAGGCTACACCTTC
CASSRTGLSKSGYTF
>TRBJ2-5|TRBV5-1|-|-
TGCGCCAGCAGCTTGGCCGGAGAGGCGGGACAAAAGACCCAGTACTTC
CASSLAGEAGQKTQYF
>TRBJ2-5|TRBV5-6|few|-
TGTGCCAGCAGCTTGATATCAGGCCAAGAGACCCAGTACTTC
CASSLISGQETQYF
>TRBJ2-5|TRBV7-3|few|-
TGTGCCAGCAGCCCGACCCCGGGTATGGAGACCCAGTACTTC
CASSPTPGMETQYF
>TRBJ2-5|TRBV15|-|TRBD2
TGTGCCACCAGCAGAGGCGAACTAGCGGATCAAGAGACCCAGTACTTC
CATSRGELADQETQYF
>TRBJ1-6|TRBV6-5|-|TRBD1
TGTGCCAGCAGGCCGGGACAGTATAATTCACCCCTCCACTTT
CASRPGQYNSPLHF
>TRBJ2-5|TRBV14|-|-
TGTGCCAGCAGCCAAGGGCAGCGGCAAGAGGCCCAGTACTTC
CASSQGQRQEAQYF
>TRBJ1-3|TRBV28|-|-
TGTGCCAGCAGTTCCCGGACACTCTCTGGAAACACCATATATTTT
CASSSRTLSGNTIYF
>TRBJ2-1|TRBV7-6|-|-
TGTGCCAGCAGCCCTAGAATCAATGAGCAGTTCTTC
CASSPRINEQFF
>TRBJ2-5|TRBV18|-|TRBD1
TGTGCCAGCTCACCGTCGGGACAGGTCGGGGAGACCCAGTACTTC
CASSPSGQVGETQYF
>TRBJ1-1|TRBV18|-|-
TGTGCCAGCTCACCCCAATGGGGGCACACTGAAGCTTTCTTT
CASSPQWGHTEAFF
>TRBJ2-1|TRBV6-5|-|TRBD2
TGTGCCAGCAGTTACTCGATCGTTAGACTAGCGGGAGACGTGAATGAGCAGTTCTTC
CASSYSIVRLAGDVNEQFF
>TRBJ1-5|TRBV9|few|-
TGTGCCAGCAGCGTAGCTCTCTCCGATCAGCCCCAGCATTTT
CASSVALSDQPQHF
>TRBJ1-5|TRBV27|few|-
TGTGCCAGCAGTCCTAGTTACAGGGCCTCCTCTGGGAATCAGCCCCAGCATTTT
CASSPSYRASSGNQPQHF
>TRBJ1-4|TRBV2|-|TRBD1
TGTGCCAGCAGAAACGTTAAAGGGACAGTGGCTGAAAAACTGTTTTTT
CASRNVKGTVAEKLFF
>TRBJ1-5|TRBV12-3/TRBV12-4|few|-
TGTGCCAGCAGTTTCGGGGGGGGCTGGCAGCCCCAGCATTTT
CASSFGGGWQPQHF
>TRBJ2-3|TRBV24-1|few|-
TGTGCCACCAGTGATTCCCCACACACAGATACGCAGTATTTT
CATSDSPHTDTQYF
>TRBJ2-5|TRBV7-2|-|-
TGTGCCAGCAGCTTTGCGGGAAGTCGGGAGACCCAGTACTTC
CASSFAGSRETQYF
>TRBJ1-2|TRBV7-2|few|-
TGTGCCACAAAGGCGGCTAACTATGGCTACACCTTC
CATKAANYGYTF
>TRBJ1-2|TRBV12-3/TRBV12-4|few|-
TGTGCCAGCAGTTTGAGAGGTCAGACCTATGGCTACACCTTC
CASSLRGQTYGYTF
>TRBJ1-1|TRBV5-1|many|-
TGCGCCAGCAGCCCAATGGGAAACACTGAAGCTTTCTTT
CASSPMGNTEAFF
>TRBJ1-1|TRBV29-1|few|-
TGCAGCGTTGAAGGCTCCTTGAGGGGAGCTTTCTTT
CSVEGSLRGAFF
>TRBJ2-3|TRBV12-3/TRBV12-4|-|-
TGTGCCAGCAGTTCTGGAGCCCTACGCACAGATACGCAGTATTTT
CASSSGALRTDTQYF
>TRBJ2-5|TRBV20-1|-|-
TGCAGTGCTAGAGATTGGTTATGGGCGGGATCCCAAGAGACCCAGTACTTC
CSARDWLWAGSQETQYF
>TRBJ2-7|TRBV28|-|TRBD1
TGTGCCAGCAGAAGGGACAGGGTTTCCGAGCAGTACTTC
CASRRDRVSEQYF
>TRBJ2-3|TRBV12-5|-|-
TGTGCTAGTGGTTTGGGACCAGAGCTAGATACGCAGTATTTT
CASGLGPELDTQYF
>TRBJ2-2|TRBV3-1|-|TRBD2
TGTGCCAGCAGCCAGACTAGCGTATACACCGGGGAGCTGTTTTTT
CASSQTSVYTGELFF
>TRBJ2-5|TRBV19|few|TRBD1
TGTGCCAGTAGTATCAGGGGGTGGCAGACCCAGTACTTC
CASSIRGWQTQYF
>TRBJ2-7|TRBV4-1|few|TRBD1
TGCGCCAGCAGCCAGAGAGAGGGACAGGTCTACGAGCAGTACTTC
CASSQREGQVYEQYF
>TRBJ2-7|TRBV20-1|few|TRBD2
TGCAGTGCTAAACACACGACTAGCGTATCCTACGAGCAGTACTTC
CSAKHTTSVSYEQYF
>TRBJ2-7|TRBV5-6|few|TRBD2
TGTGCCAGCAGCTTTCGCTCTAGCGGGAGCGACGAGCAGTACTTC
CASSFRSSGSDEQYF
>TRBJ2-1|TRBV5-8|-|-
TGTGCCAGCAGCTTCAGGGGAGCAGCACTCCGCGATGAGCAGTTCTTC
CASSFRGAALRDEQFF
>TRBJ2-5|TRBV20-1|-|-
TGCAGTGCTAGAGAGGGGGGAGGGGGGGAGACCCAGTACTTC
CSAREGGGGETQYF
>TRBJ2-1|TRBV12-3/TRBV12-4|many|-
TGTGCCAGCAGTTTAGATACCATTTACAATGAGCAGTTCTTC
CASSLDTIYNEQFF
>TRBJ1-1|TRBV3-1|few|-
TGTGCCAGCAGCCGTACACGGGTCACTGAAGCTTTCTTT
CASSRTRVTEAFF
>TRBJ2-7|TRBV5-6|-|-
TGTGCCAGCAGCTTGGAGGACACCTACGAGCAGTACTTC
CASSLEDTYEQYF
>TRBJ2-5|TRBV11-2|-|-
TGTGCCAGCAGCTTAGAGGAAAAAGAGACCCAGTACTTC
CASSLEEKETQYF
>TRBJ2-6|TRBV6-1|few|-
TGTGCCAGCAGTGAGATGGGTTGGGACTCTGGGGCCAACGTCCTGACTTTC
CASSEMGWDSGANVLTF
>TRBJ1-4|TRBV5-8|-|TRBD1
TGTGCCAGCAGCCCGGGACAGGGGTTAGCGGCAACTAATGAAAAACTGTTTTTT
CASSPGQGLAATNEKLFF
>TRBJ2-7|TRBV10-3|few|TRBD1
TGTGCCATCAGTCCCGGGACAGGGGAAACCTACGAGCAGTACTTC
CAISPGTGETYEQYF
>TRBJ2-1|TRBV11-2|-|-
TGTGCCAGCAGCTCCTATCGATCGGGGGGCGATGAGCAGTTCTTC
CASSSYRSGGDEQFF